Each of the 31 T cell receptor beta chains below was sequenced from the same sample in a study of T-cell reconstitution after alpha-beta-depleted transplantation in children. As it was prepared, the TCRbeta library received unique molecular identifiers. TCRdb processed the PCR reads anew with MiXCR; each CDR3 protein has one entry. The repertoire holds some 500,000 distinct CDR3 sequences, with around 19% as singletons. The specimen comprised PBMCs from the stem cell graft donor, sampled from the stem cell graft. Receptors were obtained from a human donor who donated a stem cell graft to a child with acute lymphoblastic leukemia.

This clonotype has only a few counts. The J gene is TRBJ2-7, the V gene TRBV3-1; 7 bases are a match to TRBD2. V gave up 4 bases and J gave up 4 bases; unmatched junction bases: 19. This CDR3 has 18 residues. Germline V gene sequence: CDR1 LGHDT, CDR2 YNNKEL (reference sequence). This chain's CDR3 is CASSPPGERDKEGYEQYF. CDR3 nucleotide sequence: TGTGCCAGCAGCCCCCCGGGGGAGCGGGATAAGGAGGGTTACGAGCAGTACTTC.

On this clonotype itself: One end of the junction is discordant with germline, which a read error may explain. The rearrangement uses TRBV4-1 and TRBJ2-7, with D possibly being TRBD2 (6 bases). CDR3 size: 10 residues. Germline-derived CDR1 and CDR2 are MGHRA and YSYEKL. CDR3: CASSQEAGRF. CDR3 coding DNA: TGCGCCAGCAGCCAAGAGGCGGGAAGATTC.

This clonotype was picked up many times. V gene TRBV5-1 combines with J gene TRBJ2-1; 13 nucleotides align to TRBD2. Germline trimming cut 0 bases from V and 5 bases from J; bases unmatched to any gene: 2. This CDR3 region has 16 residues. CDR1 is SGHRS, CDR2 YFSETQ, per germline. The CDR3 is CASSLGLAGGDNEQFF. As DNA, the CDR3 is TGCGCCAGCAGCTTGGGACTAGCGGGAGGCGACAATGAGCAGTTCTTC.

The rearrangement links TRBV3-1 to TRBJ1-1, with D tentatively TRBD1 (5 bases). The length of the CDR3 is 14 residues. V shed 3 bases and J shed 7 bases, with 15 bases lying between them. CDR1 and CDR2 from the germline V gene are LGHDT and YNNKEL (reference sequence). CDR3: CASSHEWDGNEAFF. Written as DNA, the CDR3 is TGTGCCAGCAGCCACGAGTGGGACGGGAATGAAGCTTTCTTT.

This clonotype appeared a single time. This chain joins TRBV7-9 and TRBJ1-5; TRBD1 agrees at 8 bases. CDR1 and CDR2 from the germline V gene are SEHNR and FQNEAQ (reference sequence). The ends lost 2 bases at V and 2 bases at J; junction bases unmatched: 8. The CDR3 is 17 amino acids. The CDR3 region is CASSLSPGQGGNQPQHF. In DNA form, the CDR3 reads TGTGCCAGCAGCTTATCCCCCGGACAGGGCGGCAATCAGCCCCAGCATTTT.

V usage is TRBV5-1 and J usage is TRBJ1-2; D uncertain. Germline V gene data show CDR1 as SGHRS and CDR2 as YFSETQ. The CDR3 runs 13 residues. V dropped 0 bases and J dropped 7 bases, with 10 bases sitting between them. This CDR3 is CASSLGGETGYTF. CDR3 nucleotides: TGCGCCAGCAGCTTGGGCGGGGAGACTGGCTACACCTTC. Combining the CDR3 with reference TRBV5-1 and TRBJ1-2 gives the whole variable domain KAGVTQTPRYLIKTRGQQVTLSCSPISGHRSVSWYQQTPGQGLQFLFEYFSETQRNKGNFPGRFSGRQFSNSRSEMNVSTLELGDSALYLCASSLGGETGYTFGSGTRLTVV.

The V and J genes are TRBV5-1 and TRBJ2-5; D uncertain. Trimming pared 3 bases from V and 0 bases from J, leaving 6 bases between. CDR3 length: 13 amino acids. Germline CDR1 SGHRS, CDR2 YFSETQ. In DNA form, the CDR3 reads TGCGCCAGCAGCTCCCCGTACCAAGAGACCCAGTACTTC. It codes for CASSSPYQETQYF.

This chain joins TRBV11-2 and TRBJ2-5, with a weak D call TRBD2 (6 bases). V lost 3 bases and J lost 2, with 25 bases in between. In germline, CDR1 is SGHAT, CDR2 FQNNGV. This CDR3 has 19 amino acids. The DNA of the CDR3 is TGTGCCAGCAGCTTCCCGCGGGGCTGGACGGACGGAGAGCAAGAGACCCAGTACTTC. This sequence encodes CASSFPRGWTDGEQETQYF. Together with reference TRBV11-2 and TRBJ2-5, the CDR3 gives the full variable domain: EAGVAQSPRYKIIEKRQSVAFWCNPISGHATLYWYQQILGQGPKLLIQFQNNGVVDDSQLPKDRFSAERLKGVDSTLKIQPAKLEDSAVYLCASSFPRGWTDGEQETQYFGPGTRLLVL.

This clonotype was counted only a few times. The rearrangement uses TRBV12-3 or TRBV12-4 and TRBJ2-7; 7 nucleotides align to TRBD1. The trim removed 6 bases at V and 3 bases at J, leaving 14 bases unmatched. The CDR3 has 16 amino acids. This CDR3 reads CASSRIYGTEVYEQYF. The CDR3 DNA reads TGTGCCAGCAGCCGCATTTACGGGACAGAGGTCTACGAGCAGTACTTC.

This clonotype was found a few times. The junction shows a germline mismatch at one end, possibly a read error. The CDR3 is CASTYAQGDNTEAFF. In nucleotides, the CDR3 is TGTGCCAGCACTTACGCGCAGGGGGACAACACTGAAGCTTTCTTT. This chain joins TRBV6-5 and TRBJ1-1, with 7 bases that match TRBD1. The length of the CDR3 is 15 residues. The germline V gene encodes CDR1 MNHEY and CDR2 SVGAGI.

This clonotype was found a few times. This rearrangement joins TRBV7-2 to TRBJ1-1; D possibly corresponds to TRBD1 (6 bases). The CDR3 is 15 amino acids. V was clipped by 5 bases and J by 1 base, with 14 bases between them. In germline, CDR1 is SGHTA, CDR2 FQGNSA. The CDR3 region is CASSDPGTTNTEAFF. In nucleotides, the CDR3 is TGTGCCAGCAGCGACCCCGGGACAACGAACACTGAAGCTTTCTTT.

J is TRBJ2-7 and V is TRBV5-1; 12 bases line up with TRBD2. The length of the CDR3 is 16 residues. Germline V gene data show CDR1 as SGHRS and CDR2 as YFSETQ. V lost 0 bases and J lost 7; bases outside the gene matches: 8. CDR3 loop: CASSLDLAGGRREQYF. The DNA of the CDR3 is TGCGCCAGCAGCTTGGATCTAGCGGGAGGGAGGAGGGAGCAGTACTTC.

This clonotype was seen a handful of times. The chain has TRBV7-9 and TRBJ2-1, with no clear D. This CDR3 spans 16 amino acids. Germline CDR1 is SEHNR and CDR2 is FQNEAQ (reference sequence). V was shortened by 1 base and J by 4 bases, with 14 bases between the two germline ends. The CDR3 sequence is CASSLVSPIGYNEQFF. The CDR3 region has the DNA TGTGCCAGCAGCTTAGTCTCACCTATAGGGTACAATGAGCAGTTCTTC.

This clonotype was seen only a few times. The chain couples TRBV6-5 to TRBJ1-6; TRBD1 aligns across 9 bases. The CDR3 extends over 14 amino acids. V dropped 4 bases and J dropped 10; count of bases not matched to a gene: 5. Germline CDR1 and CDR2: MNHEY and SVGAGI. CDR3: CASSWDREGSPLHF. CDR3 sequence (DNA): TGTGCCAGCAGTTGGGACAGGGAAGGGTCACCCCTCCACTTT.

The genes are TRBV14 and TRBJ1-2; TRBD1 matches at 9 bases. The length of the CDR3 is 14 residues. The germline V gene has CDR1 SGHDN and CDR2 FVKESK. Trimming cost V 4 bases and J 5 bases; bases outside gene matches: 5. DNA of the CDR3: TGTGCCAGCAGCCCCCTCGGACAGGGGTATGGCTACACCTTC. Protein product: CASSPLGQGYGYTF.

This clonotype was observed a few times. The chain employs TRBV20-1 and TRBJ2-7; D is tentatively TRBD1 or TRBD2 (5 bases each). V dropped 2 bases and J dropped 7 bases, with 12 bases sitting between them. There are 12 residues in the CDR3. The germline V gene encodes CDR1 DFQATT and CDR2 SNEGSKA (reference sequence). CDR3 in amino acids: CSARLPWGEQYF. The DNA of the CDR3 is TGCAGTGCTAGACTGCCGTGGGGGGAGCAGTACTTC.

The gene calls are TRBV27 and TRBJ2-3; 12 positions agree with TRBD2. J was trimmed by 0 bases and V by 5 bases; bases with no gene match: 3. Per the germline V gene, CDR1 is MNHEY and CDR2 is SMNVEV (reference sequence). This CDR3 region has 16 residues. The CDR3 region is CASSILAGGSTDTQYF. The CDR3 bases are TGTGCCAGCAGTATTCTAGCGGGAGGGAGCACAGATACGCAGTATTTT.

The chain has TRBV18 and TRBJ1-1; D not certain. Germline CDR1 is KGHSH and CDR2 is LQKENI. The ends were cut back, 2 bases at V and 6 bases at J, with 22 bases in the middle. The CDR3 sequence is 17 residues long. As DNA, the CDR3 is TGTGCCAGCTCACCATCCCTCGCGGGTCAGACTCCAGCTGAAGCTTTCTTT. As protein: CASSPSLAGQTPAEAFF.

The rearrangement links TRBV18 to TRBJ2-3; TRBD1 is a possible D gene (6 bases). This CDR3 is built from 15 residues. Trimming left V 2 bases short and J 2 bases short, with 11 bases between. Germline V gene lookup returns CDR1 KGHSH and CDR2 LQKENI. DNA for the CDR3: TGTGCCAGCTCACCAGCTCAGGGGACCACAGATACGCAGTATTTT. Translation gives CASSPAQGTTDTQYF.

J is TRBJ2-7 and V is TRBV27, with 13 bases identical to TRBD2. Germline V gene data show CDR1 as MNHEY and CDR2 as SMNVEV (reference sequence). The CDR3 is 15 amino acids. V lost 3 bases and J lost 5; bases outside the gene matches: 4. This chain's CDR3 is CASSFGTSGTHEQYF. As DNA, the CDR3 is TGTGCCAGCAGTTTCGGGACTAGCGGGACCCACGAGCAGTACTTC.

This clonotype was picked up a small number of times. The rearrangement joins TRBV20-1 to TRBJ2-3; 11 nucleotides agree with TRBD2. Germline-derived CDR1 and CDR2 are DFQATT and SNEGSKA (reference sequence). This CDR3 comprises 15 residues. Trimming cost V 4 bases and J 3 bases; bases outside gene matches: 6. The CDR3 DNA follows: TGCAGTGCTACCGAAACTAGCGGGAGAACAGATACGCAGTATTTT. Encoded protein: CSATETSGRTDTQYF.

This sequence joins TRBV6-5 and TRBJ1-2; tentative D call: TRBD1 (6 bases). There are 16 residues in the CDR3. Germline V gene lookup returns CDR1 MNHEY and CDR2 SVGAGI. The V end was cut by 0 bases, the J end by 3 bases, with 14 bases between. CDR3 DNA: TGTGCCAGCAGTTACTCGCTCGGGGGCAGGGACTATGGCTACACCTTC. Its protein is CASSYSLGGRDYGYTF.

The chain links TRBV20-1 to TRBJ1-6; unclear D gene. The germline CDR1 and CDR2 sequences are DFQATT and SNEGSKA (reference sequence). This CDR3 has 12 residues. The V gene lost 0 bases and the J gene lost 6 bases, with 3 bases spanning the gap. The CDR3 bases are TGCAGTGCTAGAGAAAGTAATTCACCCCTCCACTTT. Its translation: CSARESNSPLHF.

The rearrangement links TRBV6-1 to TRBJ1-2, with 7 positions matching TRBD1. CDR1 is MNHNS and CDR2 is SASEGT in the germline V gene. The CDR3 contains 15 residues. V lost 5 bases and J lost 3; bases outside the gene matches: 9. The CDR3: CASSPLGTAHYGYTF. The CDR3, as DNA: TGTGCCAGCAGTCCTCTGGGGACAGCCCACTATGGCTACACCTTC.

This clonotype turned up a few times. The chain uses TRBV12-3 or TRBV12-4 and TRBJ1-2; a weak D match, TRBD1 (6 bases). The CDR3 extends over 13 amino acids. V lost 5 bases and J lost 4, with 11 bases in between. The CDR3 here is CASSRGQRYGYTF. In nucleotides, the CDR3 is TGTGCCAGCAGTCGCGGACAGCGCTATGGCTACACCTTC.

This clonotype was picked up a small number of times. This rearrangement joins TRBV20-1 to TRBJ1-4, with TRBD1 identical over 8 bases. Trimming at V came to 2 bases and at J to 6 bases, leaving 8 bases not matched to a gene. The CDR3 is 15 residues long. Germline loops: CDR1 DFQATT, CDR2 SNEGSKA (reference sequence). CDR3 DNA sequence: TGCAGTGCTAGACAAATGGGGACAGGTGATGAAAAACTGTTTTTT. Protein sequence: CSARQMGTGDEKLFF.

The chain combines TRBV5-1 with TRBJ1-1; D is unclear. The CDR3 has 16 amino acids. The V and J ends lost 0 bases and 0 bases respectively, with 12 bases between them. Per the germline V gene, CDR1 is SGHRS and CDR2 is YFSETQ. Written as DNA, the CDR3 is TGCGCCAGCAGCTTGGCCCCCACGGGAGTGAACACTGAAGCTTTCTTT. It yields the protein CASSLAPTGVNTEAFF.

This clonotype was found a few times. The chain joins TRBV5-1 to TRBJ1-1; D not resolved. Germline V gene data show CDR1 as SGHRS and CDR2 as YFSETQ. The V and J ends lost 0 bases and 0 bases respectively, with 6 bases between them. The CDR3 totals 14 residues. The CDR3 region has the DNA TGCGCCAGCAGCTTGGCCCTGATGAACACTGAAGCTTTCTTT. Protein product: CASSLALMNTEAFF.

The chain has TRBV20-1 and TRBJ2-7; no clear D gene. CDR3 length: 14 residues. V was cut by 2 bases and J by 1 base, with 12 bases left in between. Germline V gene lookup returns CDR1 DFQATT and CDR2 SNEGSKA (reference sequence). The CDR3 here is CSARFTTASYEQYF. CDR3 bases: TGCAGTGCTAGATTTACAACCGCTTCCTACGAGCAGTACTTC.

The CDR3 reads CASSLGQGFRGYTF. The CDR3 coding sequence is TGTGCCAGCAGTTTGGGACAGGGGTTTCGGGGCTACACCTTC. The chain employs TRBV12-3 or TRBV12-4 and TRBJ1-2, with 10 bases that match TRBD1. This CDR3 is 14 amino acids long. J gave up 8 bases and V 3 bases, and 6 bases lay outside the gene matches.

V is TRBV6-4 and J is TRBJ2-2, with 8 bases fitting TRBD1. The CDR3 runs to 19 residues. Trimming at V came to 5 bases and at J to 5 bases, leaving 19 bases not matched to a gene. Germline V gives CDR1 MRHNA, CDR2 SNTAGT. DNA for the CDR3: TGTGCCAGCAGTCCCAACCCCGTTTGGACAGGGAGACGTACCGGGGAGCTGTTTTTT. Translation gives CASSPNPVWTGRRTGELFF.